One and the same sample provided the 8 T cell receptor beta chains below, sequenced in a study of identical twins. MiXCR, run by TCRdb on the 5' RACE reads, gives a single entry per CDR3 protein. The data contain approximately 590,000 distinct CDR3 sequences, more than 9% of them singletons. The sample was also linked to a second study, of yellow fever vaccine responses in identical twins.

The material sequenced was PBMCs. The source is a woman between 18 and 30 years old in good health.

This clonotype was detected ten times or more. The CDR3 region has the DNA TGTGCCAGCAGAATGAACACTGAAGCTTTCTTT. As protein: CASRMNTEAFF. The chain combines TRBV12-3 or TRBV12-4 with TRBJ1-1; D unresolved. The ends were cut back, 6 bases at V and 0 bases at J, with 2 bases in the middle. This CDR3 is built from 11 residues.

This chain connects TRBV7-2 to TRBJ2-2; D ambiguous. Between the trimmed V and J ends, which lost 2 bases and 10 bases, there was a span of 11 bases. This CDR3 spans 13 amino acids. The germline gives CDR1 SGHTA, CDR2 FQGNSA. The CDR3 loop reads CASSLSPAEELFF. CDR3 DNA: TGTGCCAGCAGCTTAAGCCCCGCCGAGGAGCTGTTTTTT.

This clonotype was counted a few times. CDR3: CSANRPRDSRHEQFF. CDR3 in DNA: TGCAGTGCTAACCGACCCCGGGACTCCCGACATGAGCAGTTCTTC. V is TRBV20-1 and J is TRBJ2-1; D perhaps matches TRBD2 (6 bases). CDR3 length equals 15 residues. Trimming left V 4 bases short and J 8 bases short, with 21 bases between. CDR1 and CDR2 (germline): DFQATT, SNEGSKA (reference sequence).

This clonotype was detected a few times. The chain employs TRBV19 and TRBJ2-1; no definite D call. The CDR3 sequence is 15 residues long. Trimming cost V 4 bases and J 7 bases, with 17 bases left between them. In germline, CDR1 is LNHDA, CDR2 SQIVND (reference sequence). Written as DNA, the CDR3 is TGTGCCAGTAGTAACGCCCCTACTACTCGGAATGAGCAGTTCTTC. It specifies CASSNAPTTRNEQFF.

The rearrangement links TRBV12-3 or TRBV12-4 to TRBJ2-4; tentative D call: TRBD2 (5 bases). V was cut by 7 bases and J by 3 bases, with 13 bases left in between. The CDR3 is 14 amino acids. The CDR3 DNA sequence: TGTGCCAGCACACCAGCCGGGATCAAAAACATTCAGTACTTC. It specifies CASTPAGIKNIQYF.

The rearrangement uses TRBV24-1 and TRBJ2-2; perhaps TRBD2 as D (6 bases). Deletions cut 3 bases from V and 1 base from J, with 20 bases between. Germline V gene data show CDR1 as KGHDR and CDR2 as SFDVKD. CDR3 length equals 19 residues. The CDR3 is CATSDRAPIGGRNTGELFF. The CDR3 DNA reads as TGTGCCACCAGTGATCGAGCCCCGATAGGAGGGCGGAACACCGGGGAGCTGTTTTTT.

The table lists this clonotype with many counts. This sequence joins TRBV12-3 or TRBV12-4 and TRBJ1-1; possible D gene TRBD1, 5 bases. The V end was cut by 1 base, the J end by 1 base, with 7 bases between. The CDR3 consists of 14 residues. CDR3 amino acids: CASSLGQPNTEAFF. The CDR3 coding sequence is TGTGCCAGCAGTTTAGGACAGCCGAACACTGAAGCTTTCTTT.

DNA for the CDR3: TGTGCCAGCAGCCCTCAACGCGGGAGTTCCTACAATGAGCAGTTCTTC. It codes for CASSPQRGSSYNEQFF. The J gene is TRBJ2-1, the V gene TRBV14; 7 nucleotides line up with TRBD2. V lost 4 bases to trimming and J lost 1 base; unmatched junction nucleotides: 7. In germline, CDR1 is SGHDN, CDR2 FVKESK. The CDR3 consists of 16 residues.